This T cell receptor (beta chain) derives from a study of T-cell memory formation after mild COVID-19. TCR alpha and TCR beta cDNA libraries carrying sample barcodes and UMIs came from 5'RACE with constant-segment primers. TCRdb ran MiXCR on the 5' RACE reads and lists one entry per CDR3 protein. The repertoire consists of about 340,000 distinct CDR3 sequences, with 13% occurring once and the leading ten covering about 21%. For this clonotype: Its target is unknown.

Study results and limitations: Mainly CM and EM harbored the contracting CD4+ clones; mainly EMRA harbored the CD8+ ones.

The CDR3 covers 13 residues. The V gene's germline CDR1 is DFQATT and CDR2 SNEGSKA (reference sequence). J gave up 1 base and V 4 bases, and 0 bases lay outside the gene matches. This sequence joins TRBV20-1 and TRBJ2-3; 9 bases are shared with TRBD2. The sequenced sample was PBMCs or a T cell subset sorted from them (not recorded which). The TCR sequence derives from a man aged 18 to 30 who had mild COVID-19 (a few samples of this study predate the infection). Cell type and time point are not known. The CDR3: CSAIAGGTDTQYF. The CDR3 nucleotides read TGCAGTGCTATAGCGGGGGGCACAGATACGCAGTATTTT.